The 4 T cell receptor beta chains given below trace back to one sample, sequenced in a study of regulatory T cells in long-lasting Graves disease. For TCR beta, libraries came from iRepertoire HTBI primers and Arm-PCR of CDR3 regions. TCRdb re-derived calls from the multiplex PCR reads in MiXCR, one entry per CDR3 protein. The table includes about 400,000 distinct CDR3 sequences, about 20% detected once. Regarding time point: persistent/refractory GD, antithyroid drugs over 5 years with positive TRAb. The authors made the TCR library using RNA they extracted from PBMCs. Sequences were derived from peripheral blood mononuclear cells (PBMCs), sampled when the disease was refractory, from a patient treated with antithyroid drugs. The receptors here all came from a female donor with Graves disease.

There are many counts of this clonotype. The chain recombines TRBV20-1 with TRBJ2-7; no definite D call. V lost 3 bases and J lost 6, with 12 bases in between. The germline CDR1 and CDR2 sequences are DFQATT and SNEGSKA (reference sequence). The CDR3 has 12 residues. The CDR3 DNA sequence: TGCAGTGCTAGGGTACGGAGTTTCGAGCAGTACTTC. Translation: CSARVRSFEQYF.

A remark on this clonotype: A far larger clone differs by one base, so this is likely a read error. The chain links TRBV6-1 to TRBJ2-7; a possible D gene is TRBD1 (6 bases). There are 13 residues in the CDR3. V was cut by 7 bases and J by 1 base, with 11 bases left in between. The germline V gene has CDR1 MNHNS and CDR2 SASEGT. CDR3 region: CASNLTGSYEQYF. In DNA, the CDR3 is TGTGCCAGCAATTTGACAGGTTCCTACGAGCAGTACTTC.

Many counts were recorded for this clonotype. The V call is TRBV7-3, the J call TRBJ2-5, with TRBD1 identical over 8 bases. CDR3 length equals 17 residues. Germline CDR1 and CDR2: SGHTA and FQGTGA. Unmatched junction bases numbered 12, after V lost 5 bases and J lost 1 base. CDR3 sequence (DNA): TGTGCCAGCAGCCCTGGGACAGGCGGCGGGTCCCAAGAGACCCAGTACTTC. It specifies CASSPGTGGGSQETQYF.

The sample holds many counts of this clonotype. V is TRBV28 and J is TRBJ1-6; tentative D call: TRBD1 (5 bases). Trimming removed 4 bases at V and 8 bases at J, with 18 bases between. CDR1 and CDR2 (germline): MDHEN, SYDVKM. This CDR3 is built from 16 residues. As DNA, the CDR3 is TGTGCCAGCAGTTCCATGACACGGGGCCGGGATTCACCCCTCCACTTT. Its translation is CASSSMTRGRDSPLHF.